The rows below give T cell receptor beta chains drawn from one sample of a study of read filtering for tumor transcriptome and immune sequencing. TCRdb independently ran MiXCR on the reads; one entry per CDR3 protein. The data hold some 41,000 distinct CDR3 sequences, with around 11% observed a single time. Sequenced: a population of CD138-negative cells sorted from bone marrow. Source of these receptors: a donor at least 40 years old with multiple myeloma. CDR3s include the opening cysteine and the closing phenylalanine or tryptophan. The D gene is left open where the match is weak. The size of a clone is reported for some rows only, either as once, few or many, or as a class for expanded clones.

TRBV28	-	-	TRBJ2-1	CASRDGGVPYNEQFF	TGTGCCAGCAGGGACGGGGGAGTCCCTTACAATGAGCAGTTCTTC
TRBV6-6	-	many	TRBJ1-4	CASRAEKLFF	TGTGCCAGCAGAGCTGAAAAACTGTTTTTT
TRBV7-6	-	many	TRBJ2-1	CASSYLRGNEQFF	TGTGCCAGCAGCTACTTGCGGGGAAATGAGCAGTTCTTC
TRBV20-1	TRBD2	many	TRBJ2-4	CSALGLAGGLAKNIQYF	TGCAGTGCACTCGGACTAGCGGGCGGACTAGCCAAAAACATTCAGTACTTC
TRBV29-1	-	-	TRBJ2-2	CSIGGQTNTGELFF	TGCAGCATCGGCGGCCAAACGAACACCGGGGAGCTGTTTTTT
TRBV28	-	many	TRBJ1-1	CASSGLIRTEAFF	TGTGCCAGCAGTGGGCTGATTAGGACTGAAGCTTTCTTT
TRBV28	-	many	TRBJ1-5	CASSLIAGVNQPQHF	TGTGCCAGCAGTTTGATTGCGGGAGTTAATCAGCCCCAGCATTTT
TRBV7-3	-	many	TRBJ1-1	CASSPQGDTEAFF	TGTGCCAGCAGCCCACAGGGCGACACTGAAGCTTTCTTT
TRBV20-1	-	few	TRBJ2-1	CSAGQGGHEQFF	TGCAGTGCTGGGCAGGGGGGACATGAGCAGTTCTTC
TRBV28	-	many	TRBJ1-5	CASSPPRGQPQHF	TGTGCCAGCAGTCCCCCCCGGGGTCAGCCCCAGCATTTT
TRBV11-2	TRBD1	many	TRBJ2-7	CASSFYRGPHEQYF	TGTGCCAGCAGCTTCTACAGGGGGCCCCACGAGCAGTACTTC
TRBV9	TRBD2	many	TRBJ2-1	CASSLGRGGNEQFF	TGTGCCAGCAGCTTGGGGCGGGGGGGCAATGAGCAGTTCTTC
TRBV18	TRBD1	many	TRBJ2-6	CASSPGQGAYGANVLTF	TGTGCCAGCTCACCAGGACAGGGGGCATATGGGGCCAACGTCCTGACTTTC
TRBV4-1	TRBD1	many	TRBJ1-6	CASRRSGTDPSPLHF	TGCGCCAGCAGGAGGTCCGGGACAGACCCTTCACCCCTCCACTTT
TRBV18	TRBD1	many	TRBJ1-5	CASSPDRGKQPQHF	TGTGCCAGCTCACCTGACAGGGGCAAACAGCCCCAGCATTTT
TRBV3-1	TRBD2	many	TRBJ2-3	CASSPSGGRSDTQYF	TGTGCCAGCAGCCCTAGCGGGGGGAGGTCAGATACGCAGTATTTT
TRBV7-9	-	many	TRBJ1-1	CASSRWLGSKDTEAFF	TGTGCCAGCAGCCGATGGCTCGGATCAAAGGACACTGAAGCTTTCTTT
TRBV11-2	-	many	TRBJ1-1	CASSSSSGEHSEAFF	TGTGCCAGCAGCTCAAGCTCAGGGGAACACTCTGAAGCTTTCTTT
TRBV5-1	-	many	TRBJ2-7	CASSFGSYEQYF	TGCGCCAGCAGCTTCGGTTCCTACGAGCAGTACTTC
TRBV28	-	-	TRBJ1-4	CASGYHPANENLFF	TGTGCCAGCGGTTACCATCCGGCTAATGAAAATCTGTTTTTT
TRBV20-1	-	few	TRBJ1-6	CSARGVLGRDNSPLHF	TGCAGTGCTAGAGGGGTTTTAGGCCGTGATAATTCACCCCTCCACTTT
TRBV29-1	TRBD1	-	TRBJ2-5	CSGTGKETQYF	TGCAGCGGGACAGGGAAAGAGACCCAGTACTTC
TRBV28	TRBD1	many	TRBJ2-1	CASRPRLDRVAQFF	TGTGCCAGCAGACCACGATTGGACAGGGTGGCGCAGTTCTTC
TRBV20-1	-	many	TRBJ2-3	CSIVGDNTDTQYF	TGCAGCATCGTGGGGGACAACACAGATACGCAGTATTTT
TRBV3-1	-	many	TRBJ2-6	CASSRRQAASGANVLTF	TGTGCCAGCAGCCGCCGACAGGCTGCCTCTGGGGCCAACGTCCTGACTTTC
TRBV7-9	-	many	TRBJ1-1	CASSFDPYTEAFF	TGTGCCAGCAGCTTTGACCCGTACACTGAAGCTTTCTTT
TRBV28	TRBD2	many	TRBJ2-7	CASSSWGGAGEQYF	TGTGCCAGCAGTTCCTGGGGAGGGGCGGGCGAGCAGTACTTC
TRBV7-8	-	many	TRBJ2-3	CASSLAQDTQYF	TGTGCCAGCAGCTTAGCGCAAGATACGCAGTATTTT
TRBV3-1	-	many	TRBJ2-3	CASSQQRNTDTQYF	TGTGCCAGCAGCCAACAACGAAACACAGATACGCAGTATTTT
TRBV3-1	-	many	TRBJ1-1	CASSHLNTEAFF	TGTGCCAGCAGCCACCTGAACACTGAAGCTTTCTTT
TRBV7-8	-	-	TRBJ2-3	CASSLENWGARDTQYF	TGTGCCAGCAGCTTAGAGAATTGGGGGGCGCGAGATACGCAGTATTTT
TRBV9	-	many	TRBJ2-1	CASSVGPRANEQFF	TGTGCCAGCAGCGTAGGTCCCAGGGCCAATGAGCAGTTCTTC